Each of the 27 T cell receptor beta chains below was sequenced from the same sample in a study of blood T cell repertoires in COVID-19. The assay was immunoSEQ multiplex PCR, and TCRdb's table has in-frame clones only and misses some. There are 150,000 to 200,000 clones in the sample; roughly four fifths occur only once, and roughly 2.5% lies in the top ten. The material sequenced was peripheral blood. All receptors derive from a woman older than 75 with COVID-19, enrolled during active disease.

J is TRBJ1-2 and V is TRBV9, with TRBD1 as a possible D gene (6 bases). Germline V CDR1 and CDR2: SGDLS, YYNGEE. The V end was cut by 0 bases, the J end by 5 bases, with 14 bases between. This CDR3 is built from 15 residues. The CDR3: CASSVDGRGLYGYTF. For the CDR3, the DNA is TGTGCCAGCAGCGTAGATGGCAGGGGATTGTATGGCTACACCTTC.

This rearrangement joins TRBV5-4 to TRBJ2-3; TRBD1 might be the D (5 bases). Germline V gives CDR1 SGHNT, CDR2 YYREEE (reference sequence). The CDR3 is made up of 18 amino acids. The germline V and J ends were trimmed by 1 base and 2 bases, with 20 bases remaining between them. As DNA, the CDR3 is TGTGCCAGCAGCTTGTTGGGGCAGGCGTCATACCTCACAGATACGCAGTATTTT. This gives the protein CASSLLGQASYLTDTQYF.

CDR3 nucleotide sequence: TGTGCCAGCAGCGTAGGCGGGGGAGCGGGCACCGGGGAGCTGTTTTTT. Amino acids: CASSVGGGAGTGELFF. The V and J genes are TRBV9 and TRBJ2-2; 7 bases agree with TRBD2. The V gene end was trimmed by 0 bases and the J gene end by 4 bases; junction bases not matched to a gene: 6. The length of the CDR3 is 16 residues. The germline V gene has CDR1 SGDLS and CDR2 YYNGEE.

The rearrangement uses TRBV30 and TRBJ1-6; D call uncertain. CDR3 size: 15 residues. Germline V lookup: CDR1 GTSNPN, CDR2 SVGIG (reference sequence). V was clipped by 0 bases and J by 10 bases, with 16 bases between them. The CDR3 bases are TGTGCCTGGAGTGTACTGAGGGCTAGATGGTCACCCCTCCACTTT. Protein: CAWSVLRARWSPLHF.

The chain is built from TRBV18 and TRBJ2-7, with D perhaps matching TRBD2 (5 bases). There are 14 residues in the CDR3. Germline loops: CDR1 KGHSH, CDR2 LQKENI. Trimming removed 3 bases at V and 2 bases at J, with 11 bases between. CDR3 sequence reads: CASSPVQEAYEQYF. The DNA for the CDR3 is TGTGCCAGCTCACCGGTTCAGGAGGCCTACGAGCAGTACTTC.

This chain uses TRBV6-2 or TRBV6-3 with TRBJ1-2, with 10 bases matching TRBD1. The CDR3 totals 16 residues. Germline CDR1 MNHEY, CDR2 SVGEGT. J was trimmed by 5 bases and V by 0 bases; bases with no gene match: 6. The CDR3, as DNA: TGTGCCAGCAGTTACTCGGCGGGACAGGGGTATTATGGCTACACCTTC. This sequence encodes CASSYSAGQGYYGYTF.

This clone was seen only once. The chain recombines TRBV28 with TRBJ2-5; D possibly corresponds to TRBD2 (7 bases). Germline CDR1 MDHEN, CDR2 SYDVKM. V lost 2 bases and J lost 4, with 14 bases in between. The CDR3 has 15 amino acids. CDR3 bases: TGTGCCAGCAGTTTACTGGGGGCGGGAGTAGAGACCCAGTACTTC. Translated: CASSLLGAGVETQYF. The full variable domain, its missing parts supplied by reference TRBV28 and TRBJ2-5, is DVKVTQSSRYLVKRTGEKVFLECVQDMDHENMFWYRQDPGLGLRLIYFSYDVKMKEKGDIPEGYSVSREKKERFSLILESASTNQTSMYLCASSLLGAGVETQYFGPGTRLLVL.

This clone was seen more than once but under ten times. CDR3 coding DNA: TGTGCCAGCAGCGGCAGCGCGGGTGGGGATACGCAGTATTTT. It specifies CASSGSAGGDTQYF. The chain joins TRBV7-2 to TRBJ2-3; TRBD2 might be the D (5 bases). In germline, CDR1 is SGHTA, CDR2 FQGNSA. This CDR3 has 14 residues. Trimming stripped 5 bases from V and 6 bases from J, with 15 bases between.

The gene calls are TRBV5-8 and TRBJ2-6, with 7 bases identical to TRBD2. The V and J ends lost 7 bases and 0 bases, in that order; junction bases with no gene match: 7. The CDR3 has 16 amino acids. The V gene's germline CDR1 is SGHTS and CDR2 YDEGEE. The CDR3 DNA follows: TGTGCCAGCGAGGCAGGGACTAACTCTGGGGCCAACGTCCTGACTTTC. It specifies CASEAGTNSGANVLTF.

The chain carries TRBV19 and TRBJ2-3; 10 bases map to TRBD2. The V segment lost 5 bases and the J segment 1 base; nucleotides outside the gene matches: 12. Germline assignment: CDR1 LNHDA and CDR2 SQIVND (reference sequence). The CDR3 spans 18 residues. CDR3 nucleotides: TGTGCCAGTAGTCCCCAGTTTCTAGCGGGAGTCGGCACAGATACGCAGTATTTT. Translation: CASSPQFLAGVGTDTQYF.

The chain employs TRBV6-5 and TRBJ2-3; the D gene is possibly TRBD2 (6 bases). Germline-derived CDR1 and CDR2 are MNHEY and SVGAGI. Trimming left V 7 bases short and J 1 base short, with 15 bases between. This CDR3 is built from 15 residues. The CDR3 DNA is TGTGCCAGCACCCCACCGGGACTGCGCACAGATACGCAGTATTTT. Translating gives CASTPPGLRTDTQYF.

The chain combines TRBV3-1 (or the pseudogene TRBV3-2) with TRBJ2-2; 7 bases are shared with TRBD1. This CDR3 contains 16 residues. CDR1 is LGHDT and CDR2 is YNNKEL in the germline V gene (reference sequence). V lost 5 bases and J lost 6; bases outside the gene matches: 12. CDR3 in DNA: TGTGCCAGCAGCGGTAACAGGGGACCGGCCCCCGGGGAGCTGTTTTTT. As protein: CASSGNRGPAPGELFF.

The CDR3 loop is CASSVPGQGTYGYTF. CDR3 nucleotide sequence: TGTGCCAGCAGCGTACCGGGACAGGGGACGTATGGCTACACCTTC. This chain joins TRBV9 and TRBJ1-2, with 10 positions matching TRBD1. Trimming cost V 1 base and J 5 bases; bases outside gene matches: 5. This CDR3 contains 15 residues. In germline, CDR1 is SGDLS, CDR2 YYNGEE.

V gene TRBV5-1 combines with J gene TRBJ1-6, with D maybe TRBD1 (5 bases). Trimming took off 4 bases at V and 6 bases at J, with 14 bases between the two ends. This CDR3 is built from 15 residues. Germline V CDR1 and CDR2: SGHRS, YFSETQ. The CDR3, as DNA: TGCGCCAGCAGCGTGACGCAGGGCATTAATTCACCCCTCCACTTT. Protein: CASSVTQGINSPLHF.

The chain's CDR3 is CASGVRTSGSYEQYF. The CDR3 coding sequence is TGCGCCTCCGGGGTCCGGACTAGCGGGAGCTACGAGCAGTACTTC. This chain joins TRBV5-1 and TRBJ2-7, with 13 bases identical to TRBD2. CDR1 is SGHRS, CDR2 YFSETQ, per germline. The CDR3 sequence is 15 residues long. The V gene end was trimmed by 10 bases and the J gene end by 3 bases; junction bases not matched to a gene: 10.

The chain combines TRBV28 with TRBJ2-7; D may be TRBD2 (6 bases). Germline V gene lookup returns CDR1 MDHEN and CDR2 SYDVKM. The germline V and J ends were trimmed by 4 bases and 6 bases, with 16 bases remaining between them. The CDR3 consists of 14 residues. The CDR3 coding sequence is TGTGCCAGCAGTTCAGGAGGAGGGCGCGTCGAGCAGTACTTC. Amino acid sequence: CASSSGGGRVEQYF.

V usage is TRBV20-1 and J usage is TRBJ2-7, with 7 bases aligning to TRBD2. This CDR3 has 15 amino acids. V lost 6 bases to trimming and J lost 0 bases; unmatched junction nucleotides: 11. Germline V gene sequence: CDR1 DFQATT, CDR2 SNEGSKA (reference sequence). The CDR3 region has the DNA TGCAGTGCCAGTCGTCCACTAGCGTTCTCCTACGAGCAGTACTTC. Encoded protein: CSASRPLAFSYEQYF.

The V and J genes are TRBV7-2 and TRBJ2-3, with D uncertain. V dropped 1 base and J dropped 3 bases, with 8 bases sitting between them. The germline V gene encodes CDR1 SGHTA and CDR2 FQGNSA. The CDR3 is made up of 14 amino acids. The CDR3 DNA is TGTGCCAGCAGCTTAGATCACAGAACAGATACGCAGTATTTT. Protein product: CASSLDHRTDTQYF.

V gene TRBV3-1 (or the pseudogene TRBV3-2) combines with J gene TRBJ2-7; maybe TRBD2 (7 bases). The CDR3 runs to 11 residues. Germline lookup yields CDR1 LGHDT and CDR2 YNNKEL (reference sequence). V lost 11 bases to trimming and J lost 6 bases, with 14 bases between them. Here the CDR3 DNA reads TGTGCCTCAGGGAGGGGGAGCGAGCAGTACTTC. Protein product: CASGRGSEQYF.

The chain is built from TRBV5-1 and TRBJ1-3, with 7 nucleotides matching TRBD1. The CDR3 is 18 amino acids. Trimming took 0 bases from V and 2 from J; bases not matched to a gene: 11. CDR1 SGHRS and CDR2 YFSETQ come from the germline V gene. CDR3 residues: CASSLVWPTGNTGNTIYF. As DNA, the CDR3 is TGCGCCAGCAGCTTGGTGTGGCCGACAGGGAATACTGGAAACACCATATATTTT.

The chain is built from TRBV29-1 and TRBJ1-1; D is uncertain. The germline CDR1 and CDR2 sequences are SQVTM and ANQGSEA. The germline V and J ends were trimmed by 5 bases and 3 bases, with 10 bases remaining between them. The CDR3 runs 12 residues. CDR3 DNA sequence: TGCAGCGTTTTAGGTGCGGACACTGAAGCTTTCTTT. Its translation: CSVLGADTEAFF. The complete variable domain, with remaining parts taken from reference TRBV29-1 and TRBJ1-1, reads SAVISQKPSRDICQRGTSLTIQCQVDSQVTMMFWYRQQPGQSLTLIATANQGSEATYESGFVIDKFPISRPNLTFSTLTVSNMSPEDSSIYLCSVLGADTEAFFGQGTRLTVV.

J is TRBJ1-6 and V is TRBV7-8; no definite D call. The CDR3 contains 18 residues. From germline, CDR1 is SGHVS and CDR2 FQNEAQ. The V end lost 5 bases, the J end lost 5 bases, and 22 bases lay between the germline ends. The CDR3 loop is CASSGPRGSAVHNSPLHF. CDR3 nucleotide sequence: TGTGCCAGCAGCGGACCCCGGGGTTCGGCTGTGCATAATTCACCCCTCCACTTT.

The chain carries TRBV4-1 and TRBJ2-2; 9 bases match TRBD1. There are 14 residues in the CDR3. The germline CDR1 and CDR2 sequences are MGHRA and YSYEKL. V lost 4 bases and J lost 7; bases outside the gene matches: 4. The CDR3 nucleotides are TGCGCCAGCAGCCGGGACAGGGTAGTCGGGGAGCTGTTTTTT. Protein sequence: CASSRDRVVGELFF.

The chain couples TRBV19 to TRBJ2-2, with 9 bases fitting TRBD2. Germline trimming cut 8 bases from V and 3 bases from J; bases unmatched to any gene: 7. Germline V gene sequence: CDR1 LNHDA, CDR2 SQIVND (reference sequence). The CDR3 loop spans 15 amino acids. The CDR3 nucleotides read TGTGCCAGTCGATTTAGCGGGGGTCACACCGGGGAGCTGTTTTTT. Its translation: CASRFSGGHTGELFF. The full variable domain, rest sourced from reference TRBV19 and TRBJ2-2, is DGGITQSPKYLFRKEGQNVTLSCEQNLNHDAMYWYRQDPGQGLRLIYYSQIVNDFQKGDIAEGYSVSREKKESFPLTVTSAQKNPTAFYLCASRFSGGHTGELFFGEGSRLTVL.

V and J are TRBV11-2 and TRBJ2-5; TRBD1 is a possible D gene (5 bases). Germline V gene data show CDR1 as SGHAT and CDR2 as FQNNGV. The CDR3 runs 14 residues. Trimming removed 1 base at V and 5 bases at J, with 11 bases between. CDR3 in DNA: TGTGCCAGCAGCTTAGTCCTGGGGCGGGAGACCCAGTACTTC. Translated: CASSLVLGRETQYF.

This clone was recorded a few times. The rearrangement links TRBV9 to TRBJ1-6; D not certain. Trimming stripped 2 bases from V and 11 bases from J, with 11 bases between. Germline V gene lookup returns CDR1 SGDLS and CDR2 YYNGEE. The CDR3 extends over 13 amino acids. The CDR3 nucleotides read TGTGCCAGCAGCGTTGAGTTCGGAGCACCCCTCCACTTT. This codes for CASSVEFGAPLHF.

The chain couples TRBV27 to TRBJ1-6; TRBD1 aligns across 7 bases. Germline CDR1 is MNHEY and CDR2 is SMNVEV (reference sequence). The CDR3 has 13 residues. J lost 14 bases, V lost 5 bases, and 9 bases had no gene match. CDR3 DNA: TGTGCCAGCAGTACGGACAGGAGCCGGACCCTCCACTTT. As protein: CASSTDRSRTLHF.